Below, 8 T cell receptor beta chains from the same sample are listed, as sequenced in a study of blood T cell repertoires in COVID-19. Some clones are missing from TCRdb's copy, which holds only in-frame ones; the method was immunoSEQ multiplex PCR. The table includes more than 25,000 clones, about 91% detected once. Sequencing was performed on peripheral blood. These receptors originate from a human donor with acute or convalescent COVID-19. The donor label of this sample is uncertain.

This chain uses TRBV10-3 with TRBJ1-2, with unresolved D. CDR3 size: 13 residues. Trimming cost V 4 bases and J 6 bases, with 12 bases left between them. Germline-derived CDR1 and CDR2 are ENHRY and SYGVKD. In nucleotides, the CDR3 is TGTGCCATCAGTGTAGCCCTGACCGATGGCTACACCTTC. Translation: CAISVALTDGYTF.

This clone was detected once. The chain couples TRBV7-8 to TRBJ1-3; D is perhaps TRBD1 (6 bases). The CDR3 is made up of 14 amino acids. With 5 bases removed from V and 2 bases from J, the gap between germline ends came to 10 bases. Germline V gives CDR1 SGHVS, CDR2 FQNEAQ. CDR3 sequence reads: CASSAGVTGNTIYF. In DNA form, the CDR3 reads TGTGCCAGCAGCGCAGGGGTTACTGGAAACACCATATATTTT. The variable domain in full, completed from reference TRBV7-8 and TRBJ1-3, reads GAGVSQSPRYKVAKRGQDVALRCDPISGHVSLFWYQQALGQGPEFLTYFQNEAQLDKSGLPSDRFFAERPEGSVSTLKIQRTQQEDSAVYLCASSAGVTGNTIYFGEGSWLTVV.

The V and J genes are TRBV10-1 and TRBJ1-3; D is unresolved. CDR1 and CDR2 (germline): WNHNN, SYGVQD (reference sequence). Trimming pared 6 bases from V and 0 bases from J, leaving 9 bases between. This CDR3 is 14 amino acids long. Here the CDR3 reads CASSPGISGNTIYF. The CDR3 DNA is TGCGCCAGCAGCCCCGGGATCTCTGGAAACACCATATATTTT.

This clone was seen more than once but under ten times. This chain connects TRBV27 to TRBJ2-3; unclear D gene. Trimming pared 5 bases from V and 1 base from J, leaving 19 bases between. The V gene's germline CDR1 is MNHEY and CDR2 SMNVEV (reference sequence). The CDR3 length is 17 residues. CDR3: CASSPLSLPSGTDTQYF. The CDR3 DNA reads TGTGCCAGCAGTCCCCTCTCTCTTCCGTCCGGCACAGATACGCAGTATTTT.

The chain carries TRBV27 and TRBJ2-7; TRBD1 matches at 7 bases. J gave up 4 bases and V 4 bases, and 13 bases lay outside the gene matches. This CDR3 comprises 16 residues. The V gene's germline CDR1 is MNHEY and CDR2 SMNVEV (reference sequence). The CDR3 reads CASSSQKDRRVYEQYF. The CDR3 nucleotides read TGTGCCAGCAGTTCACAGAAGGACAGGCGGGTGTACGAGCAGTACTTC.

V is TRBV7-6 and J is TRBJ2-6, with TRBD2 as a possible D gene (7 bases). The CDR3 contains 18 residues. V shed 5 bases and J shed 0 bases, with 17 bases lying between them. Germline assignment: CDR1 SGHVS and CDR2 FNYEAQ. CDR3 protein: CASSPKGGAPSGANVLTF. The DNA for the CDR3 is TGTGCCAGCAGCCCCAAAGGGGGGGCCCCCTCTGGGGCCAACGTCCTGACTTTC.

This CDR3 reads CASSSAAGTRVYNEQFF. The CDR3 nucleotides read TGCGCCAGCAGCTCGGCGGCCGGGACTAGGGTATACAATGAGCAGTTCTTC. This chain joins TRBV5-1 and TRBJ2-1, with 8 positions matching TRBD2. Trimming cost V 3 bases and J 4 bases; bases outside gene matches: 12. Germline V gene sequence: CDR1 SGHRS, CDR2 YFSETQ. The CDR3 contains 17 residues.

CDR3 residues: CASSPQGGGFTDTQYF. In nucleotides, the CDR3 is TGCGCCAGCAGCCCCCAAGGGGGGGGCTTCACAGATACGCAGTATTTT. V is TRBV5-1 and J is TRBJ2-3; a possible D gene is TRBD2 (7 bases). The germline CDR1 and CDR2 sequences are SGHRS and YFSETQ. The CDR3 is made up of 16 amino acids. Trimming left V 4 bases short and J 2 bases short, with 17 bases between.